This record concerns one T cell receptor beta chain sequence. These data belong to a study of cytomegalovirus exposure and HLA in healthy donors. The primer mix had 60 Vbeta and 13 Jbeta primers. Clones were sequenced by immunoSEQ multiplex PCR, and TCRdb holds only the in-frame ones, with some missing. The table lists 100,000 to 150,000 clones, 65% to 75% of them singletons. Germline CDR1 MNHEY, CDR2 SMNVEV (reference sequence). The CDR3 length is 17 residues. J gave up 0 bases and V 1 base, and 7 bases lay outside the gene matches. Source material: PBMCs. This chain joins TRBV27 and TRBJ1-1, with 8 bases lining up with TRBD1. The source is a man aged 35 to 55 in good health and CMV-seropositive. The CDR3 loop is CASSLYSQGALNTEAFF. In DNA, the CDR3 is TGTGCCAGCAGTTTATATTCCCAGGGGGCGTTGAACACTGAAGCTTTCTTT.